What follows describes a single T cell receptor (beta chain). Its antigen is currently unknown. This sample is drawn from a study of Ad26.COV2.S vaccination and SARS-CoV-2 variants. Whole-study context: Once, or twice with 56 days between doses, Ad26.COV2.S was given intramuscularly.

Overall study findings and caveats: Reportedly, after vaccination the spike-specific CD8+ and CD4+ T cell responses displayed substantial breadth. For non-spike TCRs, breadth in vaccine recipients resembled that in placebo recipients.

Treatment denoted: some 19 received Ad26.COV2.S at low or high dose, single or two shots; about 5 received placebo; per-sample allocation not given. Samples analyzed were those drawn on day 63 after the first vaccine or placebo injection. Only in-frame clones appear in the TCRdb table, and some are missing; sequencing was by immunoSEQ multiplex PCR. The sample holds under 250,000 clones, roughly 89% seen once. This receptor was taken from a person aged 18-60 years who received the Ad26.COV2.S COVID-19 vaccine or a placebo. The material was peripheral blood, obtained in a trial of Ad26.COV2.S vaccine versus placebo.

CDR3: CASYRVKDEKLFF. In nucleotides, the CDR3 is TGCGCCAGCTACAGGGTGAAGGACGAAAAACTGTTTTTT. V and J are TRBV23-1 and TRBJ1-4, with D perhaps TRBD1 (6 bases). TRBV23-1 is known as an ORF, though its function is uncertain. V was pared by 8 bases and J by 8 bases, with 15 bases between. The CDR3 runs to 13 residues.